Presented here are 26 T cell receptor beta chains from one specimen sequenced in a study of blood T cell repertoires in COVID-19. Profiled with immunoSEQ multiplex PCR; TCRdb holds only in-frame clones, not every one. Of about 53,000 clones listed, approximately 89% were seen once; the top ten hold around 5%. Sequenced sample: peripheral blood. The source is a man aged 60 to 69 with active COVID-19.

The chain recombines TRBV28 with TRBJ2-7, with D possibly TRBD1 on 6 matching bases. Germline V gives CDR1 MDHEN, CDR2 SYDVKM. The CDR3 has 15 amino acids. The germline V and J ends were trimmed by 5 bases and 0 bases, with 14 bases remaining between them. The CDR3 reads CASSITGLSSYEQYF. As DNA, the CDR3 is TGTGCCAGCAGTATCACAGGGTTAAGCTCCTACGAGCAGTACTTC. Based on the CDR3 plus reference TRBV28 and TRBJ2-7, the full variable domain is DVKVTQSSRYLVKRTGEKVFLECVQDMDHENMFWYRQDPGLGLRLIYFSYDVKMKEKGDIPEGYSVSREKKERFSLILESASTNQTSMYLCASSITGLSSYEQYFGPGTRLTVT.

The V call is TRBV6-4, the J call TRBJ2-3, with D unclear. CDR1 and CDR2 from the germline V gene are MRHNA and SNTAGT. Deletions cut 0 bases from V and 8 bases from J, with 9 bases between. The CDR3 loop spans 13 amino acids. As DNA, the CDR3 is TGTGCCAGCAGTGACTCGGGCACCCCTACGCAGTATTTT. Translation: CASSDSGTPTQYF.

This clone was seen more than once but under ten times. The chain combines TRBV29-1 with TRBJ2-1, with TRBD2 matching 10 bases. Trimming at V came to 6 bases and at J to 1 base, leaving 9 bases not matched to a gene. This CDR3 comprises 16 residues. From germline, CDR1 is SQVTM and CDR2 ANQGSEA. CDR3 sequence reads: CSVLPQRGGSYNEQFF. The CDR3 DNA follows: TGCAGCGTCCTCCCTCAGCGGGGGGGATCCTACAATGAGCAGTTCTTC.

This clone was seen a single time. The rearrangement joins TRBV12-3 or TRBV12-4 to TRBJ2-7; a possible D gene is TRBD2 (5 bases). Trimming cost V 3 bases and J 3 bases, with 9 bases left between them. The CDR3 consists of 13 residues. CDR3 DNA: TGTGCCAGCAGTTTCGACGGAGGCTACGAGCAGTACTTC. This sequence encodes CASSFDGGYEQYF.

The sample holds one count of this clone. The chain recombines TRBV3-1 (or the pseudogene TRBV3-2) with TRBJ1-5; D is uncertain. Germline CDR1 LGHDT, CDR2 YNNKEL (reference sequence). Deletions cut 3 bases from V and 8 bases from J, with 8 bases between. The CDR3 runs 12 residues. The CDR3 is CASSHFGEPQHF. The CDR3 DNA follows: TGTGCCAGCAGCCATTTCGGGGAGCCCCAGCATTTT.

The chain carries TRBV14 and TRBJ2-1; the match to TRBD2 covers 8 bases. Germline V gene data show CDR1 as SGHDN and CDR2 as FVKESK. Losses at the gene ends were 3 bases for V and 0 bases for J; bases not matched to a gene: 13. The CDR3 covers 19 residues. CDR3 DNA sequence: TGTGCCAGCAGCCAGCCACCGAGCACGGGAGGGGGCTCCTACAATGAGCAGTTCTTC. Protein sequence: CASSQPPSTGGGSYNEQFF. The full variable domain, its missing parts supplied by reference TRBV14 and TRBJ2-1, is EAGVTQFPSHSVIEKGQTVTLRCDPISGHDNLYWYRRVMGKEIKFLLHFVKESKQDESGMPNNRFLAERTGGTYSTLKVQPAELEDSGVYFCASSQPPSTGGGSYNEQFFGPGTRLTVL.

V usage is TRBV10-2 and J usage is TRBJ2-5; D unclear. Germline CDR1 is WSHSY and CDR2 is SAAADI. The CDR3 has 12 amino acids. V lost 4 bases, J lost 4 bases, and 7 bases lay in between. The CDR3: CASSGQLETQYF. The CDR3 DNA is TGCGCCAGCAGTGGTCAATTAGAGACCCAGTACTTC.

The V gene is TRBV30, the J gene TRBJ1-5; 7 bases match TRBD1. In germline, CDR1 is GTSNPN, CDR2 SVGIG (reference sequence). Unmatched junction bases numbered 8, after V lost 8 bases and J lost 4 bases. The CDR3 length is 13 residues. CDR3 sequence (DNA): TGTGCCCTCCAACAGGGGTTTAATCAGCCCCAGCATTTT. Encoded protein: CALQQGFNQPQHF.

The rearrangement joins TRBV6-6 to TRBJ2-5; possible D gene TRBD2, 5 bases. Deletions cut 2 bases from V and 5 bases from J, with 12 bases between. The germline V gene encodes CDR1 MNHNY and CDR2 SVGAGI (reference sequence). The CDR3 runs 14 residues. CDR3 region: CASSYPRAAETQYF. CDR3 nucleotides: TGTGCCAGCAGTTACCCGAGGGCTGCCGAGACCCAGTACTTC.

This clone came up a few times. The chain has TRBV4-2 and TRBJ2-2; D is possibly TRBD2 (5 bases). Germline V gene data show CDR1 as LGHNA and CDR2 as YNFKEQ. V was pared by 1 base and J by 0 bases, with 15 bases between. The CDR3 has 18 residues. This chain's CDR3 is CASSQVVGVVANTGELFF. In nucleotides, the CDR3 is TGTGCCAGCAGCCAAGTGGTCGGGGTAGTGGCGAACACCGGGGAGCTGTTTTTT.

CDR3 sequence: CASRSSGGTNEKLFF. The CDR3 coding sequence is TGTGCCAGCAGATCCTCAGGGGGGACTAATGAAAAACTGTTTTTT. The gene calls are TRBV6-5 and TRBJ1-4; TRBD1 matches 7 bases. Trimming removed 6 bases from V and 2 bases from J; junction bases left unmatched: 6. The germline V gene encodes CDR1 MNHEY and CDR2 SVGAGI. The CDR3 loop spans 15 amino acids.

The chain combines TRBV2 with TRBJ2-7; possible D gene TRBD1, 7 bases. Germline lookup yields CDR1 SNHLY and CDR2 FYNNEI. V was shortened by 11 bases and J by 2 bases, with 19 bases between the two germline ends. This CDR3 region has 14 residues. CDR3 sequence: CAPRTEGAPYEQYF. The CDR3 DNA sequence: TGTGCCCCCCGAACGGAGGGGGCGCCCTACGAGCAGTACTTC.

The chain recombines TRBV5-5 with TRBJ2-5; perhaps TRBD1 as D (5 bases). Per germline, CDR1 SGHKS and CDR2 YYEKEE (reference sequence). The V gene lost 4 bases and the J gene lost 0 bases, with 10 bases spanning the gap. CDR3 size: 14 residues. The CDR3 coding sequence is TGTGCCAGCAGCACTCCAGGGTACCAAGAGACCCAGTACTTC. Translating it yields CASSTPGYQETQYF.

This chain joins TRBV5-4 and TRBJ2-1, with 7 bases identical to TRBD1. This CDR3 has 16 amino acids. CDR1 is SGHNT and CDR2 is YYREEE in the germline V gene (reference sequence). V lost 2 bases and J lost 6; bases outside the gene matches: 11. The DNA of the CDR3 is TGTGCCAGCAGCTTACCCGACAGGGCGTATATCAATGAGCAGTTCTTC. Translation gives CASSLPDRAYINEQFF.

V is TRBV3-1 (or the pseudogene TRBV3-2) and J is TRBJ2-7; maybe TRBD1 (5 bases). The CDR3 totals 15 residues. The germline V gene encodes CDR1 LGHDT and CDR2 YNNKEL (reference sequence). The V and J ends lost 1 base and 5 bases respectively, with 15 bases between them. The CDR3, as DNA: TGTGCCAGCAGCCAAGGGGTGTCAGGGATCCACGAGCAGTACTTC. This encodes CASSQGVSGIHEQYF.

The V gene is TRBV3-1 (or the pseudogene TRBV3-2), the J gene TRBJ1-1; no clear D. CDR3 size: 12 residues. The germline CDR1 and CDR2 sequences are LGHDT and YNNKEL (reference sequence). Deletions cut 8 bases from V and 8 bases from J, with 15 bases between. CDR3 bases: TGTGCCAGCTCGGGCGGAGGACTCGAAGCTTTCTTT. Translation: CASSGGGLEAFF.

This clone was counted between two and nine times. The genes are TRBV28 and TRBJ1-5, with TRBD1 identical over 11 bases. The V gene's germline CDR1 is MDHEN and CDR2 SYDVKM. This CDR3 is 15 amino acids long. The V and J ends lost 10 bases and 5 bases, in that order; junction bases with no gene match: 10. CDR3 in DNA: TGTGCCACCTGGCCATCGGGACAGGGGGATCAGCCCCAGCATTTT. It translates to CATWPSGQGDQPQHF.

V is TRBV5-5 and J is TRBJ2-4; TRBD1 aligns across 12 bases. This CDR3 comprises 14 residues. CDR1 and CDR2 from the germline V gene are SGHKS and YYEKEE (reference sequence). Trimming removed 3 bases from V and 11 bases from J; junction bases left unmatched: 6. CDR3 region: CASSSGQGARFQYF. In nucleotides, the CDR3 is TGTGCCAGCAGCTCGGGACAGGGGGCGCGCTTTCAGTACTTC.

The chain couples TRBV4-3 to TRBJ1-6; D gene uncertain. Germline V gene lookup returns CDR1 LGHNA and CDR2 YSLEER. Trimming stripped 3 bases from V and 4 bases from J, with 7 bases between. The CDR3 covers 14 residues. The CDR3: CASSHGQYNSPLHF. The CDR3 bases are TGCGCCAGCAGCCATGGTCAGTATAATTCACCCCTCCACTTT.

This chain connects TRBV7-2 to TRBJ1-1, with D maybe TRBD1 (6 bases). The CDR3 spans 14 residues. The ends were cut back, 4 bases at V and 4 bases at J, with 13 bases in the middle. The germline V gene encodes CDR1 SGHTA and CDR2 FQGNSA. The CDR3 sequence is CASSSRGLGTEAFF. The CDR3 region has the DNA TGTGCCAGCAGCTCCAGGGGTTTGGGCACTGAAGCTTTCTTT.

V usage is TRBV19 and J usage is TRBJ2-3; 10 positions agree with TRBD2. J lost 0 bases, V lost 5 bases, and 5 bases had no gene match. Germline V lookup: CDR1 LNHDA, CDR2 SQIVND (reference sequence). CDR3 length equals 16 residues. CDR3 in amino acids: CASSLGLAESTDTQYF. The CDR3 DNA follows: TGTGCCAGTAGTCTTGGACTAGCGGAAAGCACAGATACGCAGTATTTT. The full variable domain, with the rest looked up from reference TRBV19 and TRBJ2-3, is DGGITQSPKYLFRKEGQNVTLSCEQNLNHDAMYWYRQDPGQGLRLIYYSQIVNDFQKGDIAEGYSVSREKKESFPLTVTSAQKNPTAFYLCASSLGLAESTDTQYFGPGTRLTVL.

The chain uses TRBV7-6 and TRBJ1-1, with D possibly TRBD1 on 6 matching bases. CDR1 SGHVS and CDR2 FNYEAQ come from the germline V gene. The CDR3 runs 18 residues. The ends were cut back, 0 bases at V and 1 base at J, with 18 bases in the middle. CDR3 nucleotide sequence: TGTGCCAGCAGCTTAGCCAGTCCAGGGGCCCGGGGGAACACTGAAGCTTTCTTT. It codes for CASSLASPGARGNTEAFF.

V usage is TRBV29-1 and J usage is TRBJ2-3; 9 nucleotides align to TRBD2. The junction had 5 bases not matched to a gene; V was cut back by 4 bases and J by 0 bases. CDR3 length: 15 residues. Looked up from germline, CDR1 is SQVTM and CDR2 is ANQGSEA. CDR3 in DNA: TGCAGCGTTGGGCTAGCGGGAACTAGCACAGATACGCAGTATTTT. It encodes CSVGLAGTSTDTQYF.

CDR3 protein: CASSWTSGPGTQYF. CDR3 DNA sequence: TGTGCCAGCAGTTGGACTAGCGGTCCGGGGACCCAGTACTTC. The chain uses TRBV28 and TRBJ2-5, with 10 bases fitting TRBD2. Per germline, CDR1 MDHEN and CDR2 SYDVKM. The CDR3 spans 14 residues. V shed 4 bases and J 7 bases; nucleotides not matched to a gene: 6.

For this clone: The junction and the germline gene differ at one end; a read error may be behind it. The chain recombines TRBV7-9 with TRBJ1-3, with a tentative D call TRBD1 (5 bases). The CDR3 loop spans 16 amino acids. Germline V lookup: CDR1 SEHNR, CDR2 FQNEAQ (reference sequence). CDR3 bases: TGTGCCAGCAGATTAGGGGACTCGCAAGGGGTCGGCACCATATATTTT. Encoded protein: CASRLGDSQGVGTIYF.

In its sample, this clone was seen once. The chain joins TRBV10-3 to TRBJ2-7, with D unresolved. Looked up from germline, CDR1 is ENHRY and CDR2 is SYGVKD. CDR3 length equals 12 residues. Trimming pared 6 bases from V and 7 bases from J, leaving 13 bases between. The CDR3 nucleotides are TGTGCCATCAGCCGTTCGGGTTGGGAGCAGTACTTC. This gives the protein CAISRSGWEQYF.